This T cell receptor (beta chain) was recovered during a study of blood T cell repertoires in COVID-19. Study-wide background: Samples representing acute and convalescent COVID-19 were sourced from the United States, Italy and Spain. In each case, the material was cDNA or gDNA derived from T cells, B-cell-depleted T cells, or PBMCs.

The repertoire was sequenced with immunoSEQ multiplex PCR; TCRdb's copy has only in-frame clones and lacks some. Here the sample spans approximately 150,000 clones, 81% being singletons. This CDR3 region has 15 residues. Germline CDR1 is KGHSH and CDR2 is LQKENI. Trimming took 5 bases from V and 5 from J, leaving 16 bases between them. The source material was peripheral blood. The V and J genes are TRBV18 and TRBJ2-1, with D maybe TRBD1 (6 bases). This sequence originates from a man aged 60-69 years with active or convalescent COVID-19. CDR3 loop: CASSYRAGTNNEQFF. Written as DNA, the CDR3 is TGTGCCAGCTCATATCGGGCAGGGACAAACAATGAGCAGTTCTTC.